In its sample, the clone carrying this TCR delta chain was seen many times. This entry is derived from a study of γδ T cells in repeated Plasmodium falciparum infection. The V and J ends lost 2 bases and 1 base, in that order; junction bases with no gene match: 11. The CDR3 is made up of 18 amino acids. The germline CDR1 and CDR2 sequences are TSWWSYY and QGS. TCRdb re-processed the multiplex PCR reads using CATT. The sample yields around 82,000 delta-chain clones, roughly 1.4% seen once. Bulk repertoires came from Vgamma9/Vdelta2+ or Vdelta2-negative gammadelta T cells flow-sorted from PBMC. The V gene is TRDV1, the J gene TRDJ1, with TRDD3 identical over 9 bases. The TCR originated in a pool of human donors (malaria-infected and uninfected, not separated). Input material: gamma-delta T cells from blood. The chain's CDR3 is CALGESILGEPFTDKLIF. CDR3 nucleotides: TGTGCTCTTGGGGAATCCATACTGGGGGAACCCTTCACCGATAAACTCATCTTT.